Each of the 19 T cell receptor beta chains below was sequenced from the same sample in a study of CD8 T cells in acute hepatitis C reinfection. Time point indicated: naive CD8 control sorted from an acute-time-point sample. Method: immunoSEQ multiplex PCR; TCRdb's copy keeps in-frame clones and lacks some. The repertoire holds about 38,000 clones, with around nine tenths as singletons. Sequenced input: naive CD8+ T cells from PBMCs. These receptors originate from a man between 25 and 39 years old with chronic hepatitis C.

The V and J genes are TRBV5-4 and TRBJ1-2, with 7 bases lining up with TRBD1. CDR1 is SGHNT, CDR2 YYREEE, per germline (reference sequence). The CDR3 sequence is 16 residues long. Trimming at V came to 4 bases and at J to 1 base, leaving 10 bases not matched to a gene. CDR3 amino acids: CASSLGTEGVNYGYTF. CDR3 in DNA: TGTGCCAGCAGCCTAGGGACAGAGGGGGTTAACTATGGCTACACCTTC.

V usage is TRBV4-1 and J usage is TRBJ2-3; D is unresolved. CDR1 is MGHRA, CDR2 YSYEKL, per germline. V was shortened by 2 bases and J by 3 bases, with 9 bases between the two germline ends. This CDR3 region has 14 residues. The CDR3 region has the DNA TGCGCCAGCAGCCAATCGACCACGACAGATACGCAGTATTTT. This gives the protein CASSQSTTTDTQYF.

This clone has a single count. The chain links TRBV6-5 to TRBJ2-5; tentatively, D is TRBD1 (5 bases). V dropped 2 bases and J dropped 5 bases, with 15 bases sitting between them. CDR1 and CDR2 from the germline V gene are MNHEY and SVGAGI. The CDR3 has 15 residues. The CDR3: CASSYSPRGEETQYF. DNA for the CDR3: TGTGCCAGCAGTTACAGCCCTAGGGGTGAGGAGACCCAGTACTTC.

CDR3 protein: CASDQGAYSNQPQHF. The CDR3, as DNA: TGTGCCAGTGATCAGGGGGCTTATAGCAATCAGCCCCAGCATTTT. The chain has TRBV19 and TRBJ1-5; 8 nucleotides align to TRBD1. The V gene's germline CDR1 is LNHDA and CDR2 SQIVND (reference sequence). The CDR3 length is 15 residues. The junction had 6 bases not matched to a gene; V was cut back by 8 bases and J by 0 bases.

This clone occurred a few times. This sequence joins TRBV4-1 and TRBJ2-1; 8 bases agree with TRBD1. In germline, CDR1 is MGHRA, CDR2 YSYEKL. V was clipped by 4 bases and J by 6 bases; unmatched bases: 8. This CDR3 region has 15 residues. The CDR3, as DNA: TGCGCCAGCAGCCTACTTGGACAGGGAGGCAATGAGCAGTTCTTC. Its translation is CASSLLGQGGNEQFF.

V gene TRBV27 combines with J gene TRBJ1-5; D ambiguous. Between the trimmed V and J ends, which lost 7 bases and 0 bases, there was a span of 13 bases. Germline V gene sequence: CDR1 MNHEY, CDR2 SMNVEV (reference sequence). The CDR3 runs to 15 residues. The CDR3 DNA reads TGTGCCAGCAAGGTGGGCGGAAATAGCAATCAGCCCCAGCATTTT. Translation: CASKVGGNSNQPQHF.

Here the CDR3 DNA reads TGTGCCAGCAGCGAGGACAGCAGCACAGATACGCAGTATTTT. Translating gives CASSEDSSTDTQYF. V usage is TRBV9 and J usage is TRBJ2-3, with D possibly TRBD1 on 6 matching bases. Per germline, CDR1 SGDLS and CDR2 YYNGEE. The V end was cut by 3 bases, the J end by 0 bases, with 8 bases between. The CDR3 runs to 14 residues.

V and J are TRBV7-3 and TRBJ2-7; 9 bases are shared with TRBD1. V was clipped by 2 bases and J by 5 bases; unmatched bases: 7. CDR3 size: 15 residues. Germline CDR1 and CDR2: SGHTA and FQGTGA. The CDR3 DNA follows: TGTGCCAGCAGCTTAGCGGGACAGGGCCTGGACGAGCAGTACTTC. Protein: CASSLAGQGLDEQYF. Full variable domain (missing parts from reference TRBV7-3 and TRBJ2-7): GAGVSQTPSNKVTEKGKYVELRCDPISGHTALYWYRQSLGQGPEFLIYFQGTGAADDSGLPNDRFFAVRPEGSVSTLKIQRTERGDSAVYLCASSLAGQGLDEQYFGPGTRLTVT.

The chain uses TRBV15 and TRBJ1-2; a possible D gene is TRBD1 (6 bases). V lost 9 bases to trimming and J lost 3 bases, with 17 bases between them. CDR1 is LNHNV, CDR2 YYDKDF, per germline (reference sequence). The CDR3 runs to 14 residues. The CDR3 is CATSDQGNYYGYTF. The CDR3 nucleotides read TGTGCCACATCTGATCAGGGGAACTACTATGGCTACACCTTC.

V and J are TRBV29-1 and TRBJ2-3; 8 bases are a match to TRBD1. In germline, CDR1 is SQVTM, CDR2 ANQGSEA. After removal of 5 bases from V and 3 bases from J, the junction contained 7 bases not matched to a gene. This CDR3 region has 14 residues. The CDR3 is CSVPRQGRTDTQYF. In DNA, the CDR3 is TGCAGCGTTCCAAGACAGGGGAGGACAGATACGCAGTATTTT.

This chain connects TRBV7-9 to TRBJ2-3; D is ambiguous. CDR3 length equals 15 residues. Germline V gene lookup returns CDR1 SEHNR and CDR2 FQNEAQ (reference sequence). The V gene lost 5 bases and the J gene lost 2 bases, with 14 bases spanning the gap. The chain's CDR3 is CASSPLRDPTDTQYF. The CDR3 nucleotides are TGTGCCAGCAGCCCACTTCGTGACCCCACAGATACGCAGTATTTT.

The chain carries TRBV18 and TRBJ2-2, with 8 bases lining up with TRBD2. V shed 3 bases, J shed 3 bases, and the junction held 9 bases outside the gene matches. In germline, CDR1 is KGHSH, CDR2 LQKENI. CDR3 size: 17 residues. The CDR3 DNA reads as TGTGCCAGCTCACCGTTTAACGCGGGAGGACACACCGGGGAGCTGTTTTTT. It codes for CASSPFNAGGHTGELFF.

In this sample, this clone turned up a few times. This sequence joins TRBV19 and TRBJ2-7, with a weak D call TRBD2 (6 bases). With 9 bases removed from V and 0 bases from J, the gap between germline ends came to 12 bases. Germline V gene sequence: CDR1 LNHDA, CDR2 SQIVND (reference sequence). This CDR3 region has 13 residues. Here the CDR3 DNA reads TGTGCCAGCTCAGCGGGTGACTCCTACGAGCAGTACTTC. Its translation is CASSAGDSYEQYF.

The chain uses TRBV18 and TRBJ2-7, with unresolved D. This CDR3 is built from 14 residues. Germline values: CDR1 KGHSH, CDR2 LQKENI. Trimming shortened V by 4 bases and J by 4 bases, and 14 bases separated the two germline ends. The DNA of the CDR3 is TGTGCCAGCTCACTCGACTCATCCGAATACGAGCAGTACTTC. This gives the protein CASSLDSSEYEQYF.

This chain connects TRBV7-9 to TRBJ2-1, with D possibly TRBD1 on 7 matching bases. The germline V gene has CDR1 SEHNR and CDR2 FQNEAQ (reference sequence). The CDR3 length is 13 residues. Between the trimmed V and J ends, which lost 5 bases and 7 bases, there was a span of 12 bases. CDR3 residues: CASSQGGGNEQFF. The DNA of the CDR3 is TGTGCCAGCAGCCAGGGGGGCGGGAATGAGCAGTTCTTC.

This chain connects TRBV4-2 to TRBJ2-7, with D unresolved. The ends were cut back, 0 bases at V and 6 bases at J, with 15 bases in the middle. Germline CDR1 LGHNA, CDR2 YNFKEQ. CDR3 length: 15 amino acids. In DNA, the CDR3 is TGTGCCAGCAGCCAAGATCTCGCCAGCACTGGCGAGCAGTACTTC. The encoded protein is CASSQDLASTGEQYF.

The rearrangement joins TRBV30 to TRBJ2-1; unclear D gene. The V and J ends lost 5 bases and 9 bases respectively, with 8 bases between them. The CDR3 totals 10 residues. CDR1 GTSNPN and CDR2 SVGIG come from the germline V gene (reference sequence). For the CDR3, the DNA is TGTGCCTGGGGCCCAGGTGAGCAGTTCTTC. Translation: CAWGPGEQFF. Together with reference TRBV30 and TRBJ2-1, the CDR3 gives the full variable domain: SQTIHQWPATLVQPVGSPLSLECTVEGTSNPNLYWYRQAAGRGLQLLFYSVGIGQISSEVPQNLSASRPQDRQFILSSKKLLLSDSGFYLCAWGPGEQFFGPGTRLTVL.

The chain is built from TRBV6-1 and TRBJ1-5; D remains ambiguous. V was cut by 6 bases and J by 0 bases, with 9 bases left in between. Germline values: CDR1 MNHNS, CDR2 SASEGT. This CDR3 contains 14 residues. As DNA, the CDR3 is TGTGCCAGCAGGTCTACGGATAGCAATCAGCCCCAGCATTTT. Translating it yields CASRSTDSNQPQHF.

The chain carries TRBV14 and TRBJ2-5; D remains unclear. In germline, CDR1 is SGHDN, CDR2 FVKESK. This CDR3 has 15 amino acids. V lost 0 bases, J lost 5 bases, and 13 bases lay in between. CDR3 sequence: CASSQEATVAETQYF. The CDR3 DNA sequence: TGTGCCAGCAGCCAAGAAGCCACAGTGGCGGAGACCCAGTACTTC.